The sequence of this T cell receptor beta chain was determined in a study of technical replicates of blood from a handful of donors. Profiling relied on immunoSEQ multiplex PCR, and the TCRdb table lists in-frame clones only, not all of them. The data show more than 65,000 clones, 95% to 96% seen once. The CDR3 length is 11 residues. Per the germline V gene, CDR1 is MNHEY and CDR2 is SVGAGI. The V and J ends lost 6 bases and 3 bases respectively, with 5 bases between them. The J gene is TRBJ1-2, the V gene TRBV6-5; D uncertain. The sample was T cells isolated from PBMCs. This receptor was taken from a human donor in good health. The CDR3 sequence: CASRAYYGYTF. In DNA, the CDR3 is TGTGCCAGCAGAGCCTACTATGGCTACACCTTC.